The present T cell receptor (beta chain) was sequenced within a study of blood T cell repertoires in COVID-19. The overall study: COVID-19 samples collected from the United States, Italy and Spain covered acute and convalescent phases. The analysed material was cDNA or gDNA that came from T cells, B-cell-depleted T cells, or PBMCs.

TCRdb keeps only in-frame clones here, not all; method: immunoSEQ multiplex PCR. The sample lists roughly 50,000 clones, around 90% occurring once. Germline V gives CDR1 SQVTM, CDR2 ANQGSEA. This CDR3 contains 15 residues. V lost 6 bases and J lost 2; bases outside the gene matches: 6. The gene calls are TRBV29-1 and TRBJ2-5; 13 bases match TRBD2. The source of this sequence is a human donor in a cohort sampled during active COVID-19. Sequencing used peripheral blood. CDR3 nucleotides: TGCAGCGTGAGGGGACTAGCGGGGTGGCAAGAGACCCAGTACTTC. Protein: CSVRGLAGWQETQYF.